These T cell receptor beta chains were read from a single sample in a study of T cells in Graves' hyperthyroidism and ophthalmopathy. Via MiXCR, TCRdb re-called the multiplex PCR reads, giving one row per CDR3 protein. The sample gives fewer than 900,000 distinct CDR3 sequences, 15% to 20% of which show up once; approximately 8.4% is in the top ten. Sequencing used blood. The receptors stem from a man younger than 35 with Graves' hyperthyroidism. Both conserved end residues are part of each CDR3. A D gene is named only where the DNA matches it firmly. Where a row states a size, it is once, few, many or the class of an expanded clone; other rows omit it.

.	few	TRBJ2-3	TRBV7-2	CASSLVIRGAGTDTQYF	TGTGCCAGCAGCTTAGTAATCAGGGGTGCGGGCACAGATACGCAGTATTTT
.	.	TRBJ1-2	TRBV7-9	CASSLQGPTSHTF	TGTGCCAGCAGCTTACAGGGGCCCACCTCCCACACCTTC
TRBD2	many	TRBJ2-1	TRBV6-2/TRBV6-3	CASSYPWTSGYYNEQFF	TGTGCCAGCAGTTACCCTTGGACTAGCGGGTACTACAATGAGCAGTTCTTC
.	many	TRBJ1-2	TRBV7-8	CASRSDSSYGYTF	TGTGCCAGCAGATCTGACAGCTCCTATGGCTACACCTTC
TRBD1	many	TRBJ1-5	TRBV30	CAWSAGQGEQPQHF	TGTGCCTGGAGTGCAGGACAGGGGGAACAGCCCCAGCATTTT
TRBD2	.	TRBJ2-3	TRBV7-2	CASSLPGLAWATQYF	TGTGCCAGCAGCCTCCCGGGACTAGCGTGGGCTACGCAGTATTTT
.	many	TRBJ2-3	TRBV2	CASSRGFKDTQYF	TGTGCCAGCAGTCGAGGGTTCAAAGATACGCAGTATTTT
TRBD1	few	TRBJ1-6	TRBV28	CASSSPGQINSPLHF	TGTGCCAGCAGTTCCCCGGGACAGATTAATTCACCCCTCCACTTT
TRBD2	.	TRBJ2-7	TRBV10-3	CAISEGTSGYEQYF	TGTGCCATCAGTGAAGGGACTAGCGGCTACGAGCAGTACTTC
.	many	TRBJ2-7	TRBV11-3	CASSAGQHYEQYF	TGTGCCAGCAGCGCGGGACAGCACTACGAGCAGTACTTC
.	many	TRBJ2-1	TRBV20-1	CSAIHLEGNEQFF	TGCAGTGCTATCCACTTAGAGGGCAATGAGCAGTTCTTC
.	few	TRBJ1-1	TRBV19	CASSLGTWNTEAFF	TGTGCCAGTTCTCTAGGAACATGGAACACTGAAGCTTTCTTT
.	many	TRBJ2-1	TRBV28	CASSDTRIYNEQFF	TGTGCCAGCAGCGACACTAGGATCTACAATGAGCAGTTCTTC
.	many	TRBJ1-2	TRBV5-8	CASSPDRARGYTF	TGTGCCAGCAGCCCCGACAGAGCCCGCGGCTACACCTTC
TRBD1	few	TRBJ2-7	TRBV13	CASRDRGHEQYF	TGTGCCAGCAGGGACAGGGGGCACGAGCAGTACTTC
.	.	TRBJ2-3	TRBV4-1	CASSPKGRGSADTQYF	TGCGCCAGCAGCCCTAAGGGGCGGGGATCCGCAGATACGCAGTATTTT
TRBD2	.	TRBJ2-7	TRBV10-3	CAIRGTSGSPNEQYF	TGTGCCATCAGGGGGACTAGCGGGAGTCCGAACGAGCAGTACTTC
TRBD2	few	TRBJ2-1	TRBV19	CASSIDPAGVREQFF	TGTGCCAGTAGTATAGATCCAGCGGGAGTCCGGGAGCAGTTCTTC
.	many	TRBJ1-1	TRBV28	CASRRVLNTEAFF	TGTGCCAGCAGAAGAGTGCTGAACACTGAAGCTTTCTTT
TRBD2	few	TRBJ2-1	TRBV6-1	CASSEGLAGVEQFF	TGTGCCAGCAGTGAAGGACTAGCGGGAGTTGAGCAGTTCTTC